The T cell receptor beta chain under discussion was sequenced for a study of blood T cell repertoires in COVID-19. The wider study: The samples span acute and convalescent COVID-19 from the United States, Italy and Spain.

Donors were grouped by their self-reported clinical history. Before being deemed recovered, Cohort 3 donors had two negative PCRs, clearance, or symptom resolution. Looked up from germline, CDR1 is SGHTA and CDR2 is FQGNSA. With 4 bases clipped from V and 2 bases from J, the junction kept 5 bases outside the gene matches. This CDR3 has 15 amino acids. Methods used by the authors: Cell counts per sample came from amplifying reference gene primers. Profiled with immunoSEQ multiplex PCR; TCRdb holds only in-frame clones, not every one. V, J and clone size are those of that table, while D and trimming were read from the DNA. The sample carries some 250,000 clones, 85% to 90% recorded once.

What was sequenced was PBMCs or T cells enriched from blood (not recorded which). The chain couples TRBV7-2 to TRBJ2-7; 10 bases line up with TRBD2. This TCR was sampled from a man aged 18 to 30 who had recovered from COVID-19. CDR3 residues: CASSSGTSAAYEQYF. In DNA, the CDR3 is TGTGCCAGCAGCTCAGGGACTAGCGCCGCCTACGAGCAGTACTTC.